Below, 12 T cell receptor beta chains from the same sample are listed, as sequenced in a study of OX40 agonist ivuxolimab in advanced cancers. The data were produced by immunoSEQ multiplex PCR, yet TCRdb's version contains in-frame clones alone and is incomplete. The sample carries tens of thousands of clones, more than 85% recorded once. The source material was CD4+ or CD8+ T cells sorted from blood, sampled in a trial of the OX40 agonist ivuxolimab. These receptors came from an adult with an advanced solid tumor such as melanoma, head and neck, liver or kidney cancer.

CDR3 nucleotide sequence: TGTGCCAGCAGCACAGGGTTTGGCTACACCTTC. Its protein is CASSTGFGYTF. The chain is built from TRBV9 and TRBJ1-2; D is perhaps TRBD1 (6 bases). Trimming removed 4 bases at V and 7 bases at J, with 8 bases between. The CDR3 covers 11 residues. Germline values: CDR1 SGDLS, CDR2 YYNGEE.

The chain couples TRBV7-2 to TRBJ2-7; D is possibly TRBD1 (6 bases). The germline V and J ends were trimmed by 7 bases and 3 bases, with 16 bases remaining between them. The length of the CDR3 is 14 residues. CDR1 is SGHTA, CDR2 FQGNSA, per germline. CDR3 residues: CASNRAYVDYEQYF. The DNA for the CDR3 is TGTGCCAGCAACAGGGCGTACGTTGACTACGAGCAGTACTTC.

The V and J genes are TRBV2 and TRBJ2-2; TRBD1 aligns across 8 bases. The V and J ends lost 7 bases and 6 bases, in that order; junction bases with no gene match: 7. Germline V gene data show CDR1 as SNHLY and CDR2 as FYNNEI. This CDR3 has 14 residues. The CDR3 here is CASTWDRWAGELFF. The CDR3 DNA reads TGTGCCAGCACCTGGGACAGGTGGGCCGGGGAGCTGTTTTTT. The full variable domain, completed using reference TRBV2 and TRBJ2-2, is EPEVTQTPSHQVTQMGQEVILRCVPISNHLYFYWYRQILGQKVEFLVSFYNNEISEKSEIFDDQFSVERPDGSNFTLKIRSTKLEDSAMYFCASTWDRWAGELFFGEGSRLTVL.

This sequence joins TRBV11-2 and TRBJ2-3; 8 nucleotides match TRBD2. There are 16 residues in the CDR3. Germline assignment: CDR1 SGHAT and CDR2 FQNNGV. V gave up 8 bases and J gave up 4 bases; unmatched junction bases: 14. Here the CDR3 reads CASLAPGGALSDTQYF. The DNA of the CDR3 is TGTGCCAGCCTCGCTCCGGGGGGGGCCCTCTCAGATACGCAGTATTTT.

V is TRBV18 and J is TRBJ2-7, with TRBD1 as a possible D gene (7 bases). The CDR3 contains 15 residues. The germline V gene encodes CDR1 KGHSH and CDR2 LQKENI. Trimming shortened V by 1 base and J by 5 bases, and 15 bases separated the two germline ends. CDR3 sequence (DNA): TGTGCCAGCTCACCACAACCCAGGGGGGCTGACGAGCAGTACTTC. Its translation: CASSPQPRGADEQYF.

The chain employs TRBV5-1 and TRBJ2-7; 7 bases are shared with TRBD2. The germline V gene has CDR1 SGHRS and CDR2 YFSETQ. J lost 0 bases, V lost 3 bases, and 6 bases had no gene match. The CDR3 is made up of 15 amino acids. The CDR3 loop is CASSSSGISSYEQYF. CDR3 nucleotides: TGCGCCAGCAGCTCTAGCGGAATCAGCTCCTACGAGCAGTACTTC.

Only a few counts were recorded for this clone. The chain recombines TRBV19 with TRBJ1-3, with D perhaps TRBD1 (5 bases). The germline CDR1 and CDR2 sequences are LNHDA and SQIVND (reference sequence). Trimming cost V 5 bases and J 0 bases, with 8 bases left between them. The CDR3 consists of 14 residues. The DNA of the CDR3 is TGTGCCAGTAGTGGTACAGGCTCTGGAAACACCATATATTTT. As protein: CASSGTGSGNTIYF. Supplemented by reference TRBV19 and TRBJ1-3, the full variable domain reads DGGITQSPKYLFRKEGQNVTLSCEQNLNHDAMYWYRQDPGQGLRLIYYSQIVNDFQKGDIAEGYSVSREKKESFPLTVTSAQKNPTAFYLCASSGTGSGNTIYFGEGSWLTVV.

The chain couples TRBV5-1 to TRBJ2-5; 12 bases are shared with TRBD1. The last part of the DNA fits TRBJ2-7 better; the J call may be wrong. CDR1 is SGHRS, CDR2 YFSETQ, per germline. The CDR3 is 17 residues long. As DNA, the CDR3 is TGCGCCAGCAGCTTAGGGACAGGGGGCGCAAAAAGCTACGAGCAGTACTTC. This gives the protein CASSLGTGGAKSYEQYF.

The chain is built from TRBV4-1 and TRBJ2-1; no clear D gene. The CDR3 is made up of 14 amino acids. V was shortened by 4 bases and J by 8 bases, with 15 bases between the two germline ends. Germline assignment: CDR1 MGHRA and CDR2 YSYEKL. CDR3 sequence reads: CASSRSPLEDEQFF. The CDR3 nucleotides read TGCGCCAGCAGCCGGTCACCCTTAGAAGATGAGCAGTTCTTC.

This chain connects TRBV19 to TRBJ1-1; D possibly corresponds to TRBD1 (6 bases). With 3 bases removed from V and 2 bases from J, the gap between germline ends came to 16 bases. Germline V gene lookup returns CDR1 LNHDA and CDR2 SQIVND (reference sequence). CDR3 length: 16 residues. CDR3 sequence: CASSIVTGKYNTEAFF. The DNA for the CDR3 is TGTGCCAGTAGTATCGTCACAGGGAAATATAACACTGAAGCTTTCTTT. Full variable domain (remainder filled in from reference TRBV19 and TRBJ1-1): DGGITQSPKYLFRKEGQNVTLSCEQNLNHDAMYWYRQDPGQGLRLIYYSQIVNDFQKGDIAEGYSVSREKKESFPLTVTSAQKNPTAFYLCASSIVTGKYNTEAFFGQGTRLTVV.

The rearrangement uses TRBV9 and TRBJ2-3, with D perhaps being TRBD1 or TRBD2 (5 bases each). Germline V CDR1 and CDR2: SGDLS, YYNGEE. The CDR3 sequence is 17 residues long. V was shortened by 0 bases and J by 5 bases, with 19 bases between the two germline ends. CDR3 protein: CASSVEGGGWEGDTQYF. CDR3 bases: TGTGCCAGCAGCGTAGAGGGTGGGGGATGGGAAGGAGATACGCAGTATTTT.

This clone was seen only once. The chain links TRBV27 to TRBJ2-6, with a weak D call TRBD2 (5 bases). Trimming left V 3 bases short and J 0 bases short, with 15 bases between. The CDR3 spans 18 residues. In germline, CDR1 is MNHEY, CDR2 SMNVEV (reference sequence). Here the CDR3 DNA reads TGTGCCAGCAGTTTGGCAGGTCGGACTTTCTCTGGGGCCAACGTCCTGACTTTC. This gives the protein CASSLAGRTFSGANVLTF.